Listed here are 13 T cell receptor beta chains from one sample, sequenced in a study of T cell responses to AZD1222 COVID-19 vaccine (dated by TCRdb to about 2021). Libraries were constructed by the immunoSEQ multiplex PCR assay. In its TCRdb copy, this immuneACCESS table keeps in-frame sequences only and misses some clones. Where compared with another copy, unresolved V genes explain less than half of these, and the others have no known cause. The sample table shows about 86,000 clones, and almost 80% are seen once. Roughly 20% of the sample goes to the ten largest clones. The time point label on this specimen signifies: baseline before first vaccination. Material: peripheral blood, obtained on day 0 of AZD1222 vaccination. These receptors all come from an adult in good health.

The V call is TRBV2, the J call TRBJ1-1; D not certain. CDR3 length: 13 residues. The germline V gene has CDR1 SNHLY and CDR2 FYNNEI. Trimming removed 6 bases at V and 2 bases at J, with 10 bases between. DNA of the CDR3: TGTGCCAGCAGCGTCAGGAGAAACACTGAAGCTTTCTTT. This translates into CASSVRRNTEAFF.

The chain recombines TRBV29-1 with TRBJ2-7; no definite D call. The CDR3 is 11 amino acids. Trimming removed 7 bases from V and 5 bases from J, with 12 bases in between. CDR1 is SQVTM and CDR2 is ANQGSEA in the germline V gene. CDR3 loop: CSAGDGDEQYF. DNA of the CDR3: TGCAGCGCCGGAGATGGGGACGAGCAGTACTTC.

The chain joins TRBV7-6 to TRBJ2-3; D is uncertain. The germline V gene has CDR1 SGHVS and CDR2 FNYEAQ. Deletions cut 3 bases from V and 2 bases from J, with 9 bases between. The CDR3 sequence is 14 residues long. CDR3 loop: CASSLGTYTDTQYF. The CDR3 DNA follows: TGTGCCAGCAGCTTGGGCACTTACACAGATACGCAGTATTTT.

The V call is TRBV14, the J call TRBJ2-5; D call uncertain. Per germline, CDR1 SGHDN and CDR2 FVKESK. The CDR3 sequence is 14 residues long. Trimming took 4 bases from V and 6 from J, leaving 15 bases between them. CDR3: CASSPFSGRQTQYF. The DNA of the CDR3 is TGTGCCAGCAGCCCCTTCTCGGGTAGGCAGACCCAGTACTTC.

This clone has only one observation. The gene calls are TRBV6-5 and TRBJ1-1, with D perhaps TRBD1 (5 bases). V was trimmed by 7 bases and J by 8 bases, leaving 11 bases between them. The CDR3 is made up of 11 amino acids. Germline CDR1 is MNHEY and CDR2 is SVGAGI. DNA of the CDR3: TGTGCCAGCACTCTGGAGGGGGAAGCTTTCTTT. Translation: CASTLEGEAFF.

J is TRBJ2-5 and V is TRBV14, with D uncertain. The length of the CDR3 is 13 residues. Trimming cost V 4 bases and J 2 bases, with 8 bases left between them. CDR1 SGHDN and CDR2 FVKESK come from the germline V gene. The CDR3 DNA reads TGTGCCAGCAGCCGGAGAGTACAAGAGACCCAGTACTTC. This encodes CASSRRVQETQYF. Based on the CDR3 plus reference TRBV14 and TRBJ2-5, the full variable domain is EAGVTQFPSHSVIEKGQTVTLRCDPISGHDNLYWYRRVMGKEIKFLLHFVKESKQDESGMPNNRFLAERTGGTYSTLKVQPAELEDSGVYFCASSRRVQETQYFGPGTRLLVL.

This rearrangement joins TRBV6-5 to TRBJ1-2; TRBD1 is a possible D gene (5 bases). Germline V gene sequence: CDR1 MNHEY, CDR2 SVGAGI. CDR3 length: 14 amino acids. Trimming removed 3 bases from V and 5 bases from J, with 13 bases in between. CDR3 DNA sequence: TGTGCCAGCAGTTATAGCAGGGACTTATATGGCTACACCTTC. This encodes CASSYSRDLYGYTF.

The chain links TRBV5-6 to TRBJ1-2; the D is unclear. This CDR3 contains 14 residues. Trimming took 1 base from V and 2 from J, leaving 9 bases between them. Germline CDR1 reads SGHDT; CDR2 reads YYEEEE. The CDR3, as DNA: TGTGCCAGCAGCTTGCCAGACACCAACTATGGCTACACCTTC. Protein: CASSLPDTNYGYTF.

The V gene is TRBV7-9, the J gene TRBJ2-7; a possible D gene is TRBD2 (6 bases). The V gene lost 4 bases and the J gene lost 0 bases, with 13 bases spanning the gap. The CDR3 is 15 amino acids. Germline CDR1 and CDR2: SEHNR and FQNEAQ (reference sequence). CDR3 residues: CASSSEGASSYEQYF. The CDR3 DNA reads TGTGCCAGCAGCTCGGAGGGAGCAAGCTCCTACGAGCAGTACTTC.

The rearrangement uses TRBV3-1 (or the pseudogene TRBV3-2) and TRBJ2-6, with D maybe TRBD1 (7 bases). Germline loops: CDR1 LGHDT, CDR2 YNNKEL (reference sequence). The CDR3 runs 14 residues. V shed 3 bases and J shed 9 bases, with 12 bases lying between them. The CDR3 loop reads CASSQEGAGNVLTF. The DNA of the CDR3 is TGTGCCAGCAGCCAGGAGGGGGCTGGCAACGTCCTGACTTTC.

The V gene is TRBV6-2 or TRBV6-3, the J gene TRBJ2-1, with TRBD2 matching over 9 bases. The CDR3 loop spans 16 amino acids. V shed 5 bases and J 1 base; nucleotides not matched to a gene: 6. Germline V lookup: CDR1 MNHEY, CDR2 SVGEGT. The CDR3 reads CASSPRGLASYNEQFF. The CDR3 DNA is TGTGCCAGCAGTCCCCGGGGACTAGCATCCTACAATGAGCAGTTCTTC.

The chain has TRBV29-1 and TRBJ2-1; 8 bases fit TRBD2. This CDR3 contains 14 residues. Germline V gives CDR1 SQVTM, CDR2 ANQGSEA. With V trimmed by 6 bases and J by 4 bases, 8 bases remained unmatched. The CDR3 region is CSVPSSGSYNEQFF. As DNA, the CDR3 is TGCAGCGTCCCTTCGAGCGGGAGTTACAATGAGCAGTTCTTC.

CDR3 DNA: TGTGCCAGCAGCTTAGGTTCGAGCTCCTACAATGAGCAGTTCTTC. This sequence encodes CASSLGSSSYNEQFF. This chain links TRBV7-2 with TRBJ2-1, with no clear D. Trimming pared 1 base from V and 0 bases from J, leaving 7 bases between. Germline V gene lookup returns CDR1 SGHTA and CDR2 FQGNSA. This CDR3 is built from 15 residues.